What follows describes a single T cell receptor beta chain. This entry belongs to a study of shared clonotypes between healthy human individuals. Data came from immunoSEQ multiplex PCR; TCRdb stores just in-frame clones and leaves some out. The repertoire holds millions of clones, with over 85% as singletons. The sample comprised naive CD4+ T cells sorted from blood. Subset described: CD45RA+ positively selected. This sequence was found in a man younger than 35 in good health.

The CDR3 DNA reads as TGTGCCAGCAGTTACGGGACAGCCTACAATGAGCAGTTCTTC. This translates into CASSYGTAYNEQFF. The rearrangement links TRBV6-5 to TRBJ2-1; TRBD1 matches at 7 bases. In germline, CDR1 is MNHEY, CDR2 SVGAGI. With 2 bases clipped from V and 2 bases from J, the junction kept 0 bases outside the gene matches. There are 14 residues in the CDR3.